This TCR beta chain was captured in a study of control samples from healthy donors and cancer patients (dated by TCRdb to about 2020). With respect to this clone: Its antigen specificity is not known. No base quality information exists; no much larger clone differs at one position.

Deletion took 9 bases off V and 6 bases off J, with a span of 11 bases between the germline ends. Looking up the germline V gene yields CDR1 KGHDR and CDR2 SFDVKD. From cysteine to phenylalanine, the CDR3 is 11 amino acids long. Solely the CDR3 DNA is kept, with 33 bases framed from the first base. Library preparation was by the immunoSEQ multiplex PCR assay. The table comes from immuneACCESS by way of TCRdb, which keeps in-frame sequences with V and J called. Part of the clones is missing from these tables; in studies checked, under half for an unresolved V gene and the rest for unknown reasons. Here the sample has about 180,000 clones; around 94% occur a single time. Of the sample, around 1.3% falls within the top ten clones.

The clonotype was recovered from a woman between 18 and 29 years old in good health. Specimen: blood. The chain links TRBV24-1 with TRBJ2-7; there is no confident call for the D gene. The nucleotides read TGTGCCACCGGGGATTTCTCCGAGCAGTACTTC. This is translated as CATGDFSEQYF.